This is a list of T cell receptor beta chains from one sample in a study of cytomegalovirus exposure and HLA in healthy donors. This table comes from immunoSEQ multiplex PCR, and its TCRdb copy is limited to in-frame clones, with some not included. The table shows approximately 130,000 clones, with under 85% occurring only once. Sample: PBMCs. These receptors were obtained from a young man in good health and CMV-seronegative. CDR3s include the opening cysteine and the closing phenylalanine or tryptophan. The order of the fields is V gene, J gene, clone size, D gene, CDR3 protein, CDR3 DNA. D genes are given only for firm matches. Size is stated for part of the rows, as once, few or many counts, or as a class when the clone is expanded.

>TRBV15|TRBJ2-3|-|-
CATSTGGAGADTQYF
TGTGCCACCAGCACTGGAGGGGCGGGCGCAGATACGCAGTATTTT
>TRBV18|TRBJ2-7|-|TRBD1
CASSPPGQGTYEQYF
TGTGCCAGCTCACCACCGGGACAGGGGACCTACGAGCAGTACTTC
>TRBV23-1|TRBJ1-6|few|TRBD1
CASSHSGTGNSPLHF
TGCGCCAGCAGTCACTCCGGGACAGGAAATTCACCCCTCCACTTT
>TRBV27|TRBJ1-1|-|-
CASRETDRWGEAFF
TGTGCCAGCAGAGAGACCGACAGGTGGGGGGAAGCTTTCTTT
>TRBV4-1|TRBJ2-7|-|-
CASSQEGRYEQYF
TGCGCCAGCAGCCAAGAGGGGCGGTACGAGCAGTACTTC
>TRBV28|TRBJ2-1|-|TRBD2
CASIGGLAGAYYNEQFF
TGTGCCAGCATTGGGGGACTAGCGGGAGCCTACTACAATGAGCAGTTCTTC
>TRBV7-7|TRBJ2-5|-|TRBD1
CASSDDRGLPLETQYF
TGTGCTAGCAGCGACGACAGGGGGCTGCCTTTGGAGACCCAGTACTTC
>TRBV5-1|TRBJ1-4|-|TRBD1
CASSLVGGQGQKLFF
TGCGCCAGCAGCTTGGTCGGTGGACAGGGCCAAAAACTGTTTTTT
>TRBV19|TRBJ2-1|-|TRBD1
CASSNRGSGSYNEQFF
TGTGCCAGTAGTAACAGGGGGTCCGGCTCCTACAATGAGCAGTTCTTC
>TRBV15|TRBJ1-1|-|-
CATSRDRDTEAFF
TGTGCCACCAGCAGAGATCGGGACACTGAAGCTTTCTTT
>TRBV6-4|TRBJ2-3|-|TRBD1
CASSDGTGGTATLYF
TGTGCCAGCAGTGACGGGACAGGGGGCACAGCTACGCTGTATTTT
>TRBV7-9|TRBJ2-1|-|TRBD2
CASSLRGGRDRYNEQFF
TGTGCCAGCAGCTTACGGGGAGGGCGGGACCGCTACAATGAGCAGTTCTTC
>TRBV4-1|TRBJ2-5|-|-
CASSQDIGQGKETQYF
TGCGCCAGCAGCCAAGATATTGGGCAGGGGAAAGAGACCCAGTACTTC
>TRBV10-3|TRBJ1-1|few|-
CAITKNTEAFF
TGTGCCATCACAAAGAACACTGAAGCTTTCTTT
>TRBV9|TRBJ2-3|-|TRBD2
CASSGSVAGGPPSRTDTQYF
TGTGCCAGCAGCGGTTCAGTCGCGGGAGGGCCCCCTTCTCGCACAGATACGCAGTATTTT
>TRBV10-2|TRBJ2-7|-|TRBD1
CASSPGQGGPGQYF
TGCGCCAGCAGTCCGGGACAGGGGGGACCCGGGCAGTACTTC
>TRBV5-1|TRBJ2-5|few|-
CASSLAERLETQYF
TGCGCCAGCAGCTTGGCTGAGCGATTAGAGACCCAGTACTTC
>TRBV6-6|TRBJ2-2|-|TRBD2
CASGLAGWELFF
TGTGCCAGCGGGCTAGCGGGATGGGAGCTGTTTTTT
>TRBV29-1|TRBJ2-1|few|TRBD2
CSVVVLAGVSEQFF
TGCAGCGTTGTTGTGCTCGCGGGAGTGAGTGAGCAGTTCTTC
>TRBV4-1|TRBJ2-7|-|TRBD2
CASSQDPGLAGFSYEQYF
TGCGCCAGCAGCCAAGATCCCGGACTAGCGGGATTCTCCTACGAGCAGTACTTC
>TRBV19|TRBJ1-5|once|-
CASSIHEGNQPQHF
TGTGCCAGTAGTATACATGAGGGAAATCAGCCCCAGCATTTT
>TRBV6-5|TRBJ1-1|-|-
CASRQGLNTEAFF
TGTGCCAGCAGACAGGGATTGAACACTGAAGCTTTCTTT
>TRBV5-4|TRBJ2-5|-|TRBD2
CASSLQLAGLKETQYF
TGTGCCAGCAGCTTGCAACTAGCGGGCCTCAAGGAGACCCAGTACTTC
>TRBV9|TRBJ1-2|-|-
CASSVGGGPYGYTF
TGTGCCAGCAGCGTCGGCGGGGGGCCGTATGGCTACACCTTC
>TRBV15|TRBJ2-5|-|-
CATSQHHASGEETQYF
TGTGCCACCAGCCAACACCACGCGTCGGGAGAAGAGACCCAGTACTTC
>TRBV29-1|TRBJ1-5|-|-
CSVTPGLGQPQHF
TGCAGCGTCACCCCGGGTCTAGGTCAGCCCCAGCATTTT
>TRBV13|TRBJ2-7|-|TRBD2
CASSLLSPGGPYEQYF
TGTGCCAGCAGCTTACTATCCCCGGGAGGCCCCTACGAGCAGTACTTC
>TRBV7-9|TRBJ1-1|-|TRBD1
CASSYGTAASPRGTEAFF
TGTGCCAGCAGCTATGGGACAGCCGCCTCGCCCCGGGGCACTGAAGCTTTCTTT
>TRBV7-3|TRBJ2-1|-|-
CASSLLGGVGYNEQFF
TGTGCCAGCAGCTTATTGGGCGGGGTGGGCTACAATGAGCAGTTCTTC
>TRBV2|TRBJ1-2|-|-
CASSDQGFPGFGGGYTF
TGTGCCAGCAGTGATCAGGGGTTCCCTGGGTTCGGAGGTGGCTACACCTTC
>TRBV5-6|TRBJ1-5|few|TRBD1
CASSPSTGISTPQHF
TGTGCCAGCAGCCCCTCGACAGGGATATCAACACCCCAGCATTTT
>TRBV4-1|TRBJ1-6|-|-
CASSQDGASGPLHF
TGCGCCAGCAGCCAAGATGGAGCGTCGGGGCCCCTCCACTTT
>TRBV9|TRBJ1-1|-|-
CASSPLRGRELRTEAFF
TGTGCCAGCAGCCCACTACGGGGAAGAGAACTTAGGACTGAAGCTTTCTTT
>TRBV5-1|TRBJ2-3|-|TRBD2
CASTPLAGGEDTQYF
TGCGCCAGCACCCCCCTAGCGGGAGGGGAGGATACGCAGTATTTT
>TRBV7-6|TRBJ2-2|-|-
CASSLSRGNTGELFF
TGTGCCAGCAGCCTCTCCAGGGGGAACACCGGGGAGCTGTTTTTT
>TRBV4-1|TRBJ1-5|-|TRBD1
CASSPRQGGDNQPQHF
TGCGCCAGCAGCCCCCGACAGGGAGGCGACAATCAGCCCCAGCATTTT
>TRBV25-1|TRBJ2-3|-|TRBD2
CASRPPAGGGSTDTQYF
TGTGCCAGCAGACCCCCGGCGGGCGGGGGGAGCACAGATACGCAGTATTTT
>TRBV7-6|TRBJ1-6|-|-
CASSATENSPLHF
TGTGCCAGCAGCGCCACAGAGAATTCACCCCTCCACTTT
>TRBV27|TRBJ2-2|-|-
CASSLSSYPGELFF
TGTGCCAGCAGTTTATCTAGCTACCCCGGGGAGCTGTTTTTT
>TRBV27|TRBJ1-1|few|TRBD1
CASSWAGGTEAFF
TGTGCCAGCAGCTGGGCAGGGGGCACTGAAGCTTTCTTT
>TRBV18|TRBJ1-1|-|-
CASSPRLAINTEAFF
TGTGCCAGCTCACCACGATTAGCCATTAACACTGAAGCTTTCTTT
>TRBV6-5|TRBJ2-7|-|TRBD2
CASSPMGGLHEQYF
TGTGCCAGCAGCCCGATGGGGGGGTTGCACGAGCAGTACTTC
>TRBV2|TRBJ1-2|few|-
CASAGDPLTIKNGYTF
TGTGCCAGTGCGGGGGACCCGCTCACGATTAAAAATGGCTACACCTTC
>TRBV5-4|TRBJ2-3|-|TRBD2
CASSFTTSGLITDTQYF
TGTGCCAGCAGCTTTACGACTAGCGGATTGATCACAGATACGCAGTATTTT
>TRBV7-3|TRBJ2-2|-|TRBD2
CASSSGTSGRGPTGELFF
TGTGCCAGCAGTAGCGGGACTAGCGGGAGGGGACCCACCGGGGAGCTGTTTTTT
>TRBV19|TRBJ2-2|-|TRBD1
CASSQKGQVQWGRGELFF
TGTGCCAGTAGTCAAAAGGGACAGGTACAATGGGGACGAGGGGAGCTGTTTTTT
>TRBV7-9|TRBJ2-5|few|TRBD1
CASRSDRGRYQETQYF
TGTGCCAGCAGGTCCGACAGGGGGAGGTACCAAGAGACCCAGTACTTC